A single sample gave rise to the 29 T cell receptor beta chains below, sequenced in a study of early T cells in non-severe SARS-CoV-2 infection. TCRdb called the 5' RACE reads again in MiXCR, with one record for every CDR3 protein. The sample includes around 70,000 distinct CDR3 sequences, more than 10% seen only once; the top ten take around 3.8%. Sequencing used whole blood. Source of these receptors: an adult who was a healthcare worker with PCR-confirmed SARS-CoV-2 infection or an uninfected control (not recorded which).

Concerning this clonotype itself: One junction end does not reproduce the germline sequence, and a read error may be involved. The chain couples TRBV27 to TRBJ1-2; tentative D call: TRBD1 (6 bases). Germline loops: CDR1 MNHEY, CDR2 SMNVEV (reference sequence). This CDR3 is 13 amino acids long. CDR3 in DNA: TGTGCCAGCTGTCCGAGGGGGTCCTATGGCAACACCTTC. It is translated as CASCPRGSYGNTF.

This clonotype was seen more than once but under ten times. One base away lies a much larger clone, so this may be a sequencing read error. This chain links TRBV6-4 with TRBJ2-1; no reliable D call. Germline loops: CDR1 MRHNA, CDR2 SNTAGT. With 2 bases removed from V and 0 bases from J, the gap between germline ends came to 11 bases. CDR3 length: 16 residues. The CDR3 loop reads CASSDLGISSYNEQFF. In DNA form, the CDR3 reads TGTGCCAGCAGTGACCTAGGGATTAGCTCCTACAATGAGCAGTTCTTC.

The chain joins TRBV9 to TRBJ2-1; maybe TRBD1 (5 bases). The germline gives CDR1 SGDLS, CDR2 YYNGEE. The CDR3 is made up of 17 amino acids. V was trimmed by 0 bases and J by 2 bases, leaving 15 bases between them. CDR3 sequence reads: CASSVAGAGHAYNEQFF. CDR3 DNA: TGTGCCAGCAGCGTAGCTGGGGCCGGGCATGCCTACAATGAGCAGTTCTTC.

This clonotype was seen repeatedly, ten times or more. V gene TRBV5-1 combines with J gene TRBJ2-7; 11 positions agree with TRBD1. Germline V CDR1 and CDR2: SGHRS, YFSETQ. The trim removed 4 bases at V and 7 bases at J, leaving 10 bases unmatched. The CDR3 is made up of 15 amino acids. The DNA of the CDR3 is TGCGCCAGCAGCCGTGAGACCGGGACAGGGGGTGAGCAGTACTTC. Its translation is CASSRETGTGGEQYF.

This clonotype was detected ten times or more. The chain is built from TRBV10-3 and TRBJ2-7; 8 bases line up with TRBD1. CDR3 length equals 13 residues. CDR1 and CDR2 (germline): ENHRY, SYGVKD. V shed 10 bases, J shed 4 bases, and the junction held 9 bases outside the gene matches. The CDR3 region has the DNA TGTGCCACGGAGACAGGGGTTGGGTACGAGCAGTACTTC. Encoded protein: CATETGVGYEQYF.

The V call is TRBV7-9, the J call TRBJ1-1; 9 bases line up with TRBD1. The CDR3 runs 15 residues. Trimming removed 3 bases from V and 2 bases from J; junction bases left unmatched: 4. Germline CDR1 reads SEHNR; CDR2 reads FQNEAQ (reference sequence). The CDR3 region is CASSFWTGENTEAFF. CDR3 coding DNA: TGTGCCAGCAGCTTTTGGACAGGGGAAAACACTGAAGCTTTCTTT. The variable domain in full, with the rest retrieved from reference TRBV7-9 and TRBJ1-1, is DTGVSQNPRHKITKRGQNVTFRCDPISEHNRLYWYRQTLGQGPEFLTYFQNEAQLEKSRLLSDRFSAERPKGSFSTLEIQRTEQGDSAMYLCASSFWTGENTEAFFGQGTRLTVV.

The chain joins TRBV9 to TRBJ2-7; D possibly corresponds to TRBD1 (6 bases). There are 14 residues in the CDR3. V lost 4 bases to trimming and J lost 1 base, with 12 bases between them. Germline CDR1 and CDR2: SGDLS and YYNGEE. The CDR3 bases are TGTGCCAGCAGCCCCCAGACAGGATCCTACGAGCAGTACTTC. Translated, it gives CASSPQTGSYEQYF.

This clonotype was counted only a few times. The V call is TRBV6-2 or TRBV6-3, the J call TRBJ2-5, with 12 bases lining up with TRBD1. V lost 5 bases, J lost 3 bases, and 7 bases stayed unmatched. This CDR3 contains 16 residues. Germline values: CDR1 MNHEY, CDR2 SVGEGT. As DNA, the CDR3 is TGTGCCAGCAGTACCCGGGACAGGGGGCGGAAAGAGACCCAGTACTTC. This sequence encodes CASSTRDRGRKETQYF.

The rearrangement links TRBV29-1 to TRBJ2-6, with TRBD2 as a possible D gene (6 bases). Germline values: CDR1 SQVTM, CDR2 ANQGSEA. This CDR3 has 15 residues. Trimming stripped 3 bases from V and 1 base from J, with 10 bases between. Here the CDR3 reads CSVDVGGSGANVLTF. The CDR3 DNA follows: TGCAGCGTTGACGTTGGGGGGTCTGGGGCCAACGTCCTGACTTTC.

Details on this clonotype: With a much larger clone just one base away, this may be a read error. The genes are TRBV4-1 and TRBJ2-1, with TRBD2 matching 8 bases. With V trimmed by 1 base and J by 2 bases, 7 bases remained unmatched. The CDR3 is 17 amino acids. The V gene's germline CDR1 is MGHRA and CDR2 YSYEKL. CDR3 bases: TGCGCCAGCAGCCAAGTAGACGTAGCGGGGCCCTACAATGAGCAGTTCTTC. This sequence encodes CASSQVDVAGPYNEQFF.

This clonotype appeared many times. CDR3 amino acids: CASGQLYGYTF. The CDR3 region has the DNA TGTGCCAGTGGACAGCTCTATGGCTACACCTTC. This chain joins TRBV28 and TRBJ1-2; D perhaps matches TRBD1 (6 bases). The CDR3 spans 11 residues. Germline V gives CDR1 MDHEN, CDR2 SYDVKM. V lost 9 bases, J lost 4 bases, and 9 bases lay in between.

This clonotype was seen many times. The chain links TRBV5-4 to TRBJ2-7, with TRBD2 matching over 10 bases. CDR3 size: 16 residues. V lost 4 bases and J lost 3; bases outside the gene matches: 10. CDR1 and CDR2 from the germline V gene are SGHNT and YYREEE (reference sequence). CDR3 DNA: TGTGCCAGCAGCCAGTCGACTAGCGGGTCCCTCTACGAGCAGTACTTC. Translating it yields CASSQSTSGSLYEQYF.

V is TRBV11-2 and J is TRBJ2-7, with 7 bases fitting TRBD1. The CDR3 sequence is 15 residues long. The J segment lost 5 bases and the V segment lost 7 bases, leaving 14 bases of the junction unmatched. The V gene's germline CDR1 is SGHAT and CDR2 FQNNGV. In DNA, the CDR3 is TGTGCCAGCACCGGGAAGGGGGCTTATCTTGACGAGCAGTACTTC. Translated, it gives CASTGKGAYLDEQYF.

Notes on this clonotype: This clone may be a read error of a much larger clone one base away. The V call is TRBV24-1, the J call TRBJ2-1, with a weak D call TRBD1 (5 bases). The CDR3 runs 20 residues. Germline assignment: CDR1 KGHDR and CDR2 SFDVKD. The CDR3: CATRDSSYWRGEYKGYEQFF. The DNA of the CDR3 is TGTGCCACCAGAGATTCCTCCTATTGGAGAGGCGAATATAAGGGGTATGAGCAGTTCTTC.

The genes are TRBV29-1 and TRBJ1-1, with no clear D. The CDR3 spans 13 residues. The V end lost 2 bases, the J end lost 3 bases, and 10 bases lay between the germline ends. Germline V lookup: CDR1 SQVTM, CDR2 ANQGSEA. The CDR3 reads CSVEPDPYTEAFF. In DNA form, the CDR3 reads TGCAGCGTTGAACCGGACCCCTACACTGAAGCTTTCTTT.

There are a few counts of this clonotype. V is TRBV27 and J is TRBJ1-1; no clear D. Per the germline V gene, CDR1 is MNHEY and CDR2 is SMNVEV (reference sequence). This CDR3 comprises 14 residues. Trimming took off 6 bases at V and 4 bases at J, with 15 bases between the two ends. This CDR3 reads CASSFAGSFTEAFF. The CDR3 coding sequence is TGTGCCAGCAGCTTCGCAGGTTCCTTCACTGAAGCTTTCTTT.

The gene calls are TRBV2 and TRBJ2-3; perhaps TRBD1 as D (5 bases). V lost 1 base, J lost 2 bases, and 7 bases lay in between. The CDR3 consists of 14 residues. CDR1 and CDR2 (germline): SNHLY, FYNNEI. In nucleotides, the CDR3 is TGTGCCAGCAGTGAAGGGGGCACCACAGATACGCAGTATTTT. Its translation: CASSEGGTTDTQYF.

This clonotype turned up a few times. CDR3 sequence: CASIIRRQETQYF. The CDR3, as DNA: TGTGCCAGCATCATTCGGCGTCAAGAGACCCAGTACTTC. The rearrangement joins TRBV5-8 to TRBJ2-5; no firm D call. The germline V gene has CDR1 SGHTS and CDR2 YDEGEE. CDR3 length: 13 amino acids. Trimming took 6 bases from V and 2 from J, leaving 11 bases between them.

This clonotype was counted many times. CDR3 nucleotide sequence: TGCAGCGTTGACGGGGGGGCCAGGACTAGCAGCAATGAGCAGTTCTTC. The encoded protein is CSVDGGARTSSNEQFF. The rearrangement links TRBV29-1 to TRBJ2-1, with TRBD2 matching over 8 bases. Unmatched junction bases numbered 13, after V lost 3 bases and J lost 6 bases. The CDR3 is 16 amino acids. Germline values: CDR1 SQVTM, CDR2 ANQGSEA.

This clonotype is labeled as medium-sized. The rearrangement links TRBV7-2 to TRBJ1-1; D is unclear. Germline V gene lookup returns CDR1 SGHTA and CDR2 FQGNSA. Trimming removed 3 bases from V and 1 base from J, with 9 bases in between. This CDR3 has 14 residues. The CDR3 DNA is TGTGCCAGCAGCTTTACGACACCGAACACTGAAGCTTTCTTT. It codes for CASSFTTPNTEAFF.

This rearrangement joins TRBV29-1 to TRBJ1-1, with D hard to call. This CDR3 is 10 amino acids long. Germline V gives CDR1 SQVTM, CDR2 ANQGSEA. V shed 7 bases and J shed 5 bases, with 8 bases lying between them. The CDR3 loop reads CSGADTEAFF. The CDR3 coding sequence is TGCAGCGGAGCCGATACTGAAGCTTTCTTT.

J is TRBJ2-1 and V is TRBV29-1; the D is unclear. Trimming cost V 4 bases and J 0 bases, with 4 bases left between them. Germline-derived CDR1 and CDR2 are SQVTM and ANQGSEA. This CDR3 has 12 residues. The CDR3 DNA sequence: TGCAGCGTTGTCTTCTCCTACAATGAGCAGTTCTTC. This translates into CSVVFSYNEQFF.

This clonotype has ten or more counts. The chain joins TRBV4-2 to TRBJ2-6; D is uncertain. The CDR3 sequence is 16 residues long. V lost 0 bases, J lost 2 bases, and 8 bases lay in between. Germline values: CDR1 LGHNA, CDR2 YNFKEQ. The CDR3 sequence: CASSQDFNAGANVLTF. Here the CDR3 DNA reads TGTGCCAGCAGCCAAGATTTCAATGCTGGGGCCAACGTCCTGACTTTC.

This clonotype was seen repeatedly, ten times or more. The rearrangement links TRBV6-6 to TRBJ2-5; maybe TRBD2 (5 bases). The germline gives CDR1 MNHNY, CDR2 SVGAGI (reference sequence). V was clipped by 7 bases and J by 1 base, with 10 bases between them. This CDR3 has 13 amino acids. Written as DNA, the CDR3 is TGTGCCAGCATCGCCAGCGGCCAAGAGACCCAGTACTTC. Translation: CASIASGQETQYF.

This clonotype was observed at least ten times. V and J are TRBV27 and TRBJ1-6, with D perhaps matching TRBD1 (5 bases). CDR3 length: 13 amino acids. Per the germline V gene, CDR1 is MNHEY and CDR2 is SMNVEV (reference sequence). Trimming cost V 2 bases and J 10 bases, with 9 bases left between them. The CDR3 region is CASSLGRVSPLHF. CDR3 DNA: TGTGCCAGCAGTTTAGGCAGGGTCTCACCCCTCCACTTT.

This clonotype was detected ten times or more. The gene calls are TRBV5-1 and TRBJ2-5; 8 bases are a match to TRBD2. The CDR3 length is 14 residues. The V segment lost 5 bases and the J segment 3 bases; nucleotides outside the gene matches: 6. Looked up from germline, CDR1 is SGHRS and CDR2 is YFSETQ. Written as DNA, the CDR3 is TGCGCCAGCAGTGGAGTAGCGGGAAAAGAGACCCAGTACTTC. It yields the protein CASSGVAGKETQYF.

This clonotype has ten or more counts. The chain links TRBV18 to TRBJ1-1; perhaps TRBD1 as D (5 bases). V lost 2 bases to trimming and J lost 0 bases, with 13 bases between them. CDR3 length: 16 residues. Germline loops: CDR1 KGHSH, CDR2 LQKENI. CDR3 sequence reads: CASSPSGGGMNTEAFF. The CDR3, as DNA: TGTGCCAGCTCACCATCGGGGGGAGGCATGAACACTGAAGCTTTCTTT. The entire variable domain, with the rest obtained from reference TRBV18 and TRBJ1-1, is as follows: NAGVMQNPRHLVRRRGQEARLRCSPMKGHSHVYWYRQLPEEGLKFMVYLQKENIIDESGMPKERFSAEFPKEGPSILRIQQVVRGDSAAYFCASSPSGGGMNTEAFFGQGTRLTVV.

The table lists this clonotype with many counts. V and J are TRBV11-2 and TRBJ2-2, with D possibly TRBD1 on 5 matching bases. Trimming removed 1 base at V and 3 bases at J, with 6 bases between. Germline loops: CDR1 SGHAT, CDR2 FQNNGV. The CDR3 sequence is 14 residues long. CDR3 amino acids: CASSLGQYTGELFF. CDR3 DNA: TGTGCCAGCAGCTTAGGACAGTACACCGGGGAGCTGTTTTTT.

The chain recombines TRBV7-8 with TRBJ1-1; D gene ambiguous. In germline, CDR1 is SGHVS, CDR2 FQNEAQ. V was cut by 0 bases and J by 0 bases, with 14 bases left in between. This CDR3 contains 17 residues. Written as DNA, the CDR3 is TGTGCCAGCAGCTTAGCGAGCCAGATGGCGATGAACACTGAAGCTTTCTTT. Translation: CASSLASQMAMNTEAFF.